The 14 T cell receptor beta chains reported below all come from one sample, sequenced in a study of blood T cell repertoires in COVID-19. The assay was immunoSEQ multiplex PCR, and TCRdb's table has in-frame clones only and misses some. The table records roughly 220,000 clones, around 91% of them present only once. Sequencing used PBMCs or T cells enriched from blood (not recorded which). Source of these receptors: a man aged 25 to 40 who had been exposed to COVID-19.

This chain joins TRBV4-3 and TRBJ2-2; 12 nucleotides line up with TRBD2. Germline CDR1 and CDR2: LGHNA and YSLEER. The J segment lost 8 bases and the V segment lost 0 bases, leaving 7 bases of the junction unmatched. The CDR3 loop spans 17 amino acids. The CDR3 nucleotides read TGCGCCAGCAGCCAAGATCGGCTAGCGGGGGGGCAGGGGGAGCTGTTTTTT. Translated, it gives CASSQDRLAGGQGELFF.

The chain couples TRBV4-2 to TRBJ2-7; weak D call: TRBD2 (7 bases). Germline assignment: CDR1 LGHNA and CDR2 YNFKEQ. This CDR3 region has 19 residues. V gave up 0 bases and J gave up 0 bases, with 21 bases separating them. This CDR3 is CASSQDQVGAGAYSYEQYF. DNA of the CDR3: TGTGCCAGCAGCCAAGATCAAGTCGGGGCGGGGGCGTACTCCTACGAGCAGTACTTC.

The V and J genes are TRBV4-1 and TRBJ1-6; D is possibly TRBD1 (5 bases). Per the germline V gene, CDR1 is MGHRA and CDR2 is YSYEKL. Trimming stripped 4 bases from V and 7 bases from J, with 17 bases between. This CDR3 is built from 16 residues. CDR3: CASSLSSGNYNSPLHF. Written as DNA, the CDR3 is TGCGCCAGCAGCCTTTCTTCAGGGAACTACAATTCACCCCTCCACTTT.

This clone was seen once. The chain recombines TRBV12-5 with TRBJ2-2, with D tentatively TRBD1 (6 bases). V was pared by 6 bases and J by 1 base, with 18 bases between. This CDR3 is 17 amino acids long. Looked up from germline, CDR1 is LGHNT and CDR2 is FRNRAP. This CDR3 is CASGRPTGMENTGELFF. The DNA for the CDR3 is TGTGCTAGTGGCCGACCCACAGGGATGGAGAACACCGGGGAGCTGTTTTTT.

The chain is built from TRBV15 and TRBJ2-7, with 8 bases that match TRBD1. CDR3 length: 14 amino acids. Germline CDR1 and CDR2: LNHNV and YYDKDF (reference sequence). V lost 3 bases, J lost 4 bases, and 5 bases stayed unmatched. The CDR3 DNA reads TGTGCCACCAGCAGGGACAGGGCAATGTACGAGCAGTACTTC. This codes for CATSRDRAMYEQYF.

The CDR3 DNA sequence: TGTGCCAGCAGCTTGGCCGGGGGCGGGGGATACTCCACAGATACGCAGTATTTT. It translates to CASSLAGGGGYSTDTQYF. The chain employs TRBV5-4 and TRBJ2-3; D may be TRBD2 (7 bases). This CDR3 comprises 18 residues. In germline, CDR1 is SGHNT, CDR2 YYREEE (reference sequence). V gave up 0 bases and J gave up 2 bases, with 19 bases separating them.

This clone was recorded a few times. For the CDR3, the DNA is TGTGCCAGCAGCCCCCAGGGGGCCCAGCTTTACGAGCAGTACTTC. Amino acid sequence: CASSPQGAQLYEQYF. The V gene is TRBV7-2, the J gene TRBJ2-7; 8 positions agree with TRBD1. The CDR3 is 15 residues long. Trimming removed 5 bases from V and 4 bases from J; junction bases left unmatched: 10. CDR1 is SGHTA and CDR2 is FQGNSA in the germline V gene. Full variable domain (missing parts from reference TRBV7-2 and TRBJ2-7): GAGVSQSPSNKVTEKGKDVELRCDPISGHTALYWYRQSLGQGLEFLIYFQGNSAPDKSGLPSDRFSAERTGGSVSTLTIQRTQQEDSAVYLCASSPQGAQLYEQYFGPGTRLTVT.

This chain uses TRBV12-5 with TRBJ1-2, with D possibly matching TRBD1 (5 bases). Trimming took off 6 bases at V and 8 bases at J, with 22 bases between the two ends. Germline V gives CDR1 LGHNT, CDR2 FRNRAP. There are 15 residues in the CDR3. CDR3 in amino acids: CASGRTGQALEGYTF. CDR3 nucleotides: TGTGCTAGTGGACGTACAGGACAAGCCTTGGAGGGCTACACCTTC.

J is TRBJ2-1 and V is TRBV11-2; unclear D gene. Per germline, CDR1 SGHAT and CDR2 FQNNGV. V lost 4 bases and J 2 bases, leaving 12 bases between the germline ends. The CDR3 covers 15 residues. The CDR3 here is CASSSPLAAYNEQFF. CDR3 coding DNA: TGTGCCAGCAGCTCCCCCCTTGCGGCCTACAATGAGCAGTTCTTC.

The CDR3 DNA is TGTGCCAGCAGGGACAGCAACTATGGCTACACCTTC. It codes for CASRDSNYGYTF. The chain has TRBV11-2 and TRBJ1-2, with a tentative D call TRBD1 (6 bases). CDR1 and CDR2 from the germline V gene are SGHAT and FQNNGV. Trimming removed 6 bases from V and 2 bases from J, with 7 bases in between. The CDR3 is made up of 12 amino acids.

This clone was detected a few times. The chain couples TRBV2 to TRBJ1-5, with a tentative D call TRBD1 (6 bases). Trimming took off 2 bases at V and 3 bases at J, with 14 bases between the two ends. This CDR3 has 16 residues. In germline, CDR1 is SNHLY, CDR2 FYNNEI. Written as DNA, the CDR3 is TGTGCCAGCAGTGAACAGGGTCGGGGGGCCAATCAGCCCCAGCATTTT. Protein: CASSEQGRGANQPQHF.

The genes are TRBV5-1 and TRBJ2-2, with D possibly matching TRBD2 (6 bases). CDR3 length: 16 amino acids. Germline values: CDR1 SGHRS, CDR2 YFSETQ. Trimming shortened V by 4 bases and J by 5 bases, and 18 bases separated the two germline ends. CDR3 nucleotide sequence: TGCGCCAGCAGCCTTTTTACGGGGGAGTTGACCGGGGAGCTGTTTTTT. Protein sequence: CASSLFTGELTGELFF.

The V and J genes are TRBV3-1 (or the pseudogene TRBV3-2) and TRBJ1-1; D not certain. Germline V gene sequence: CDR1 LGHDT, CDR2 YNNKEL (reference sequence). The CDR3 loop spans 16 amino acids. The ends were cut back, 0 bases at V and 1 base at J, with 12 bases in the middle. The DNA of the CDR3 is TGTGCCAGCAGCCAAGAGGGCTCGGGGAAGAACACTGAAGCTTTCTTT. Its protein product is CASSQEGSGKNTEAFF.

This chain links TRBV6-4 with TRBJ2-1; the match to TRBD2 covers 11 bases. The trim removed 6 bases at V and 9 bases at J, leaving 7 bases unmatched. The CDR3 spans 14 residues. CDR1 and CDR2 (germline): MRHNA, SNTAGT. CDR3 DNA: TGTGCCAGCAGCCGGGTAGCGGGGGGGGGTGAGCAGTTCTTC. Residues: CASSRVAGGGEQFF.